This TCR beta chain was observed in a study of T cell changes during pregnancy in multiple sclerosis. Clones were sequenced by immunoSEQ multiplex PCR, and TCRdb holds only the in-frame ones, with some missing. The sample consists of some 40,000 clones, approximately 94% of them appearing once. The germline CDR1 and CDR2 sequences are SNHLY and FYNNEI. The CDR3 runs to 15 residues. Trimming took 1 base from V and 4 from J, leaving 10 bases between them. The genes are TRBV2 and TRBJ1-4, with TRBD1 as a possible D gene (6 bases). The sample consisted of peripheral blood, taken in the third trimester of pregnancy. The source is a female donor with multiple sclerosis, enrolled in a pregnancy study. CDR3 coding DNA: TGTGCCAGCAGTGAAGGAAGGGGGATTAATGAAAAACTGTTTTTT. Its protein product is CASSEGRGINEKLFF.